These 18 T cell receptor beta chains were all obtained from the same sample, sequenced in a study of memory CD4+ T cells and cytomegalovirus serostatus. Single viable CD3+CD4+CD8-CD45RO+ cells were sorted as the memory CD4+ T cells. Profiled with immunoSEQ multiplex PCR; TCRdb holds only in-frame clones, not every one. The sample shows tens of thousands of clones, 76% of them seen only once. Sample: memory CD4+ T cells from blood. These receptors were taken from an adult in good health and CMV-seronegative.

The chain has TRBV13 and TRBJ1-2; 7 nucleotides align to TRBD1. In germline, CDR1 is PRHDT, CDR2 FYEKMQ (reference sequence). The CDR3 consists of 13 residues. The J segment lost 8 bases and the V segment lost 2 bases, leaving 5 bases of the junction unmatched. The CDR3 reads CASSLRGGRGYTF. The CDR3 coding sequence is TGTGCCAGCAGCTTACGAGGGGGCAGGGGCTACACCTTC.

The rearrangement links TRBV19 to TRBJ2-7; 13 bases line up with TRBD2. CDR1 is LNHDA and CDR2 is SQIVND in the germline V gene (reference sequence). J gave up 3 bases and V 5 bases, and 4 bases lay outside the gene matches. The CDR3 spans 15 residues. CDR3 residues: CASSVTSGGVYEQYF. In nucleotides, the CDR3 is TGTGCCAGTAGTGTTACTAGCGGGGGGGTCTACGAGCAGTACTTC.

This clone was counted only a few times. The chain has TRBV2 and TRBJ2-2; perhaps D is TRBD1 or TRBD2 (7 bases each). In germline, CDR1 is SNHLY, CDR2 FYNNEI. V was cut by 2 bases and J by 7 bases, with 14 bases left in between. This CDR3 comprises 15 residues. The CDR3 here is CASSELGQRGGELFF. Here the CDR3 DNA reads TGTGCCAGCAGTGAATTGGGACAGCGGGGCGGGGAGCTGTTTTTT. The full variable domain, completed using reference TRBV2 and TRBJ2-2, is EPEVTQTPSHQVTQMGQEVILRCVPISNHLYFYWYRQILGQKVEFLVSFYNNEISEKSEIFDDQFSVERPDGSNFTLKIRSTKLEDSAMYFCASSELGQRGGELFFGEGSRLTVL.

The CDR3 region has the DNA TGTGCCAGCAGCTTAGGACCTTCAAGGGGCAGGAATGAGCAGTTCTTC. Translation: CASSLGPSRGRNEQFF. The J gene is TRBJ2-1, the V gene TRBV11-3; a possible D gene is TRBD1 (5 bases). This CDR3 contains 16 residues. Germline lookup yields CDR1 SGHNT and CDR2 YENEEA. The V and J ends lost 1 base and 7 bases respectively, with 17 bases between them. The complete variable domain, with remaining parts taken from reference TRBV11-3 and TRBJ2-1, reads EAGVVQSPRYKIIEKKQPVAFWCNPISGHNTLYWYLQNLGQGPELLIRYENEEAVDDSQLPKDRFSAERLKGVDSTLKIQPAELGDSAVYLCASSLGPSRGRNEQFFGPGTRLTVL.

The rearrangement links TRBV6-5 to TRBJ2-7; no clear D. V shed 6 bases and J shed 2 bases, with 11 bases lying between them. Germline assignment: CDR1 MNHEY and CDR2 SVGAGI. This CDR3 spans 13 amino acids. DNA of the CDR3: TGTGCCAGCAGCCCGGGTAATACCTACGAGCAGTACTTC. Amino acids: CASSPGNTYEQYF.

V usage is TRBV10-2 and J usage is TRBJ2-2; 10 bases are shared with TRBD1. Germline values: CDR1 WSHSY, CDR2 SAAADI. This CDR3 has 15 residues. Trimming at V came to 6 bases and at J to 4 bases, leaving 5 bases not matched to a gene. The CDR3 loop is CASRAGQGLTGELFF. The CDR3 DNA reads TGCGCCAGCAGAGCGGGACAGGGGCTCACCGGGGAGCTGTTTTTT.

In this sample, this clone turned up a few times. The chain combines TRBV5-1 with TRBJ2-2; D is perhaps TRBD1 (6 bases). Trimming took 2 bases from V and 2 from J, leaving 13 bases between them. Germline V gives CDR1 SGHRS, CDR2 YFSETQ. This CDR3 has 16 residues. Written as DNA, the CDR3 is TGCGCCAGCAGCTTCCGACAGGACTTCAACACCGGGGAGCTGTTTTTT. It yields the protein CASSFRQDFNTGELFF.

This rearrangement joins TRBV11-3 to TRBJ2-1; tentative D call: TRBD2 (7 bases). Deletions cut 4 bases from V and 6 bases from J, with 13 bases between. Per germline, CDR1 SGHNT and CDR2 YENEEA. The CDR3 is 14 residues long. CDR3 bases: TGTGCCAGCAGCTCGGCCCGGGGGGCCAATGAGCAGTTCTTC. Its translation is CASSSARGANEQFF.

This clone was counted once. The gene calls are TRBV7-8 and TRBJ1-2; D is uncertain. The germline CDR1 and CDR2 sequences are SGHVS and FQNEAQ. The V gene lost 4 bases and the J gene lost 10 bases, with 10 bases spanning the gap. The CDR3 has 11 residues. The CDR3 DNA reads TGTGCCAGCAGCTCGACCGGGGTCTACACCTTC. This sequence encodes CASSSTGVYTF.

This sequence joins TRBV18 and TRBJ1-2, with D uncertain. The CDR3 runs to 14 residues. Germline V gene data show CDR1 as KGHSH and CDR2 as LQKENI. V shed 6 bases and J shed 0 bases, with 11 bases lying between them. CDR3 sequence: CASSPNAANYGYTF. In DNA form, the CDR3 reads TGTGCCAGCTCTCCCAACGCAGCTAACTATGGCTACACCTTC. Complete variable domain (other parts from reference TRBV18 and TRBJ1-2): NAGVMQNPRHLVRRRGQEARLRCSPMKGHSHVYWYRQLPEEGLKFMVYLQKENIIDESGMPKERFSAEFPKEGPSILRIQQVVRGDSAAYFCASSPNAANYGYTFGSGTRLTVV.

The CDR3 reads CASSLSGSLQGHNSPLHF. CDR3 sequence (DNA): TGCGCCAGCAGCTTGAGTGGATCCCTGCAGGGACATAATTCACCCCTCCACTTT. V gene TRBV5-1 combines with J gene TRBJ1-6; possible D gene TRBD1, 5 bases. The CDR3 covers 18 residues. V was trimmed by 1 base and J by 5 bases, leaving 19 bases between them. Germline V gene sequence: CDR1 SGHRS, CDR2 YFSETQ.

This clone is a singleton in its sample. V usage is TRBV11-3 and J usage is TRBJ2-7; TRBD1 agrees at 12 bases. Germline trimming cut 3 bases from V and 4 bases from J; bases unmatched to any gene: 7. The CDR3 contains 16 residues. Germline-derived CDR1 and CDR2 are SGHNT and YENEEA. This CDR3 reads CASSLDSGQGAYEQYF. The CDR3 DNA follows: TGTGCCAGCAGCTTGGATTCGGGACAGGGGGCTTACGAGCAGTACTTC.

The chain couples TRBV5-4 to TRBJ2-5, with TRBD2 matching over 8 bases. CDR1 is SGHNT and CDR2 is YYREEE in the germline V gene (reference sequence). The V and J ends lost 5 bases and 0 bases, in that order; junction bases with no gene match: 6. The CDR3 has 15 residues. The CDR3, as DNA: TGTGCCAGCAGACTACTAGCGGAACACCAAGAGACCCAGTACTTC. This translates into CASRLLAEHQETQYF.

The J gene is TRBJ1-1, the V gene TRBV11-2; 8 bases fit TRBD1. CDR3 length equals 16 residues. With 4 bases clipped from V and 5 bases from J, the junction kept 12 bases outside the gene matches. CDR1 and CDR2 from the germline V gene are SGHAT and FQNNGV. In DNA form, the CDR3 reads TGTGCCAGCAGCTCCCCGACAGGGGTATTTGGAACTGAAGCTTTCTTT. Its translation: CASSSPTGVFGTEAFF.

The V call is TRBV5-1, the J call TRBJ2-5; D might be TRBD1 (5 bases). V gave up 6 bases and J gave up 2 bases, with 17 bases separating them. CDR1 is SGHRS, CDR2 YFSETQ, per germline. CDR3 size: 15 residues. In nucleotides, the CDR3 is TGCGCCAGCAAGTTTCTAGGGGTCGGGCAAGAGACCCAGTACTTC. It is translated as CASKFLGVGQETQYF.

This chain links TRBV21-1 with TRBJ1-5; the table's D gene call, TRBD1, was not cross checked with the DNA. TRBV21-1 is noted as a pseudogene. CDR3 length: 14 residues. CDR3 protein: CASSTRTGGQPQHF. The CDR3 nucleotides read TGTGCCAGCAGCACCAGGACAGGGGGCCAGCCCCAGCATTTT.

The chain couples TRBV30 to TRBJ1-6; D is unresolved. The V gene lost 1 base and the J gene lost 8 bases, with 15 bases spanning the gap. Germline V lookup: CDR1 GTSNPN, CDR2 SVGIG (reference sequence). CDR3 length: 15 residues. CDR3 sequence reads: CAWSAKPLGYSPLHF. The CDR3 DNA reads as TGTGCCTGGAGTGCCAAGCCGCTAGGGTATTCACCCCTCCACTTT. Supplemented by reference TRBV30 and TRBJ1-6, the full variable domain reads SQTIHQWPATLVQPVGSPLSLECTVEGTSNPNLYWYRQAAGRGLQLLFYSVGIGQISSEVPQNLSASRPQDRQFILSSKKLLLSDSGFYLCAWSAKPLGYSPLHFGNGTRLTVT.

The chain has TRBV5-1 and TRBJ2-5, with D possibly matching TRBD1 (6 bases). Germline loops: CDR1 SGHRS, CDR2 YFSETQ. Trimming stripped 1 base from V and 5 bases from J, with 15 bases between. CDR3 length: 15 residues. CDR3 nucleotide sequence: TGCGCCAGCAGCTTGTCGCAGGGGCGTGGGGAGACCCAGTACTTC. Translated: CASSLSQGRGETQYF.